This T cell receptor beta chain emerged from a study of T cell repertoires in cytomegalovirus infection. The overall study: Indications came from public TCR beta signatures; they pointed to CMV infection and to a matching HLA type.

Regarding the study as a whole: The ex vivo response was dominated by HLA-C-restricted CMV-specific TCR beta clonotypes.

One entry per CDR3 protein, called by TCRdb with MiXCR from the reads. The repertoire has 650,000 to 900,000 distinct CDR3 sequences, less than 35% of them found once; the top ten carry approximately 13%. The CDR3 runs to 12 residues. Germline-derived CDR1 and CDR2 are MGHDK and SYGVNS. Trimming removed 1 base from V and 9 bases from J, with 7 bases in between. In regard to this clonotype: Antigen specificity is unknown.

The chain has TRBV25-1 and TRBJ2-1, with a tentative D call TRBD1 (5 bases). The clonotype comes from a human donor in good health (CMV status not recorded). Some clones in this sample may be carry-over from other donors' samples. The sequencing used cultured CD8+ T cells from PBMCs, collected from culture after CMV antigen stimulation. The CDR3 DNA is TGTGCCAGCAGTGAATGGGGCGGTGAGCAGTTCTTC. It is translated as CASSEWGGEQFF.